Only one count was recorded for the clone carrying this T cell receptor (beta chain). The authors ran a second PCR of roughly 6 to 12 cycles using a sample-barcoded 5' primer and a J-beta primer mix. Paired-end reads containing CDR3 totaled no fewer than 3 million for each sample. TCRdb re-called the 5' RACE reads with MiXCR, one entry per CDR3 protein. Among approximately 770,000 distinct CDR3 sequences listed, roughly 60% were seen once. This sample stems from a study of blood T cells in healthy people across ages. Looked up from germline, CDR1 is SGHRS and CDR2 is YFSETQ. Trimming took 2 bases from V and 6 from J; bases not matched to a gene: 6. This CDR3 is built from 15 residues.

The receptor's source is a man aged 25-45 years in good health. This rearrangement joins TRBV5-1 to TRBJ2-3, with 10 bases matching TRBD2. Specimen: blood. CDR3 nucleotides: TGCGCCAGCAGCTTTGAGCTAGCGGGAGTGGATACGCAGTATTTT. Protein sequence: CASSFELAGVDTQYF.